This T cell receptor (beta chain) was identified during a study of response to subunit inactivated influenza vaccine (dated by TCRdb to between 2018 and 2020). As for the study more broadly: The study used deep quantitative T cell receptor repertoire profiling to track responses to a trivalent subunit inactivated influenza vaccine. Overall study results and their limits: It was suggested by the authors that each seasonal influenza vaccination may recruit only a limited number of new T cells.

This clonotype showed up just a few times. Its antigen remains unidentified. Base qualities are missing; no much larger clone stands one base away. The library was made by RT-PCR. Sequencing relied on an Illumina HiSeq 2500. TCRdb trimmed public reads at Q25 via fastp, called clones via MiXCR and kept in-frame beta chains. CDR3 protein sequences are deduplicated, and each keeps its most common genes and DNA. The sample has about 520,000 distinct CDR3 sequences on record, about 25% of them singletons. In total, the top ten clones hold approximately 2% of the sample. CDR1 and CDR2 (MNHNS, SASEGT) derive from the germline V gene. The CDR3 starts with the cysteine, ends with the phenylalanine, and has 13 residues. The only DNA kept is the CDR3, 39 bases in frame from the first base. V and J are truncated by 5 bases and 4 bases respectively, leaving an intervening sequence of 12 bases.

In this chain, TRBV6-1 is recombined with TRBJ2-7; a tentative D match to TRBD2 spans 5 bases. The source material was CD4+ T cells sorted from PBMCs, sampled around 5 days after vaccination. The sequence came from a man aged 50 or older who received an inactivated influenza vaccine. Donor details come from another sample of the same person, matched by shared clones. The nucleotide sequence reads TGTGCCAGCAGTCATGGACTCGATTACGAGCAGTACTTC. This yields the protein CASSHGLDYEQYF.